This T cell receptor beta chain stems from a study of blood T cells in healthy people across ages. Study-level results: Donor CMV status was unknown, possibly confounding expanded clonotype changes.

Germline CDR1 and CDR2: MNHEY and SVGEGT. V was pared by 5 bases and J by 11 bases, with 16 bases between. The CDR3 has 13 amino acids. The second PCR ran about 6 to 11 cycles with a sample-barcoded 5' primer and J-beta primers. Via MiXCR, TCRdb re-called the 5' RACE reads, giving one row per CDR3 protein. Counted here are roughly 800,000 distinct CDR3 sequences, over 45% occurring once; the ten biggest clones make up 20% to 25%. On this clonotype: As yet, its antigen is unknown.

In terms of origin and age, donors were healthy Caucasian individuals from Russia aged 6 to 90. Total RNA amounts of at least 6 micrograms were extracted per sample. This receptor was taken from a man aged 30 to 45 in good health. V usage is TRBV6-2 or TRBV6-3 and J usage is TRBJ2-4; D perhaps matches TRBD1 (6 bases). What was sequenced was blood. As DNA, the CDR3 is TGTGCCAGCAGTGACCGGAGACAGGACCTTCAGTACTTC. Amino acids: CASSDRRQDLQYF.